This T cell receptor beta chain was profiled in a study of blood T cell repertoires in COVID-19. The table came from immunoSEQ multiplex PCR; TCRdb's copy has only in-frame clones and leaves some out. The table shows some 330,000 clones, with roughly 90% occurring only once. Donors were grouped by their self-reported clinical history. V was pared by 8 bases and J by 5 bases, with 13 bases of the junction left unmatched. The germline CDR1 and CDR2 sequences are SGHTA and FQGNSA. This CDR3 comprises 16 residues. The chain couples TRBV7-2 to TRBJ1-4, with TRBD1 matching 8 bases. The sample consisted of PBMCs or T cells enriched from blood (not recorded which). The receptor was isolated from a woman between 25 and 40 years old who had recovered from COVID-19. The CDR3 sequence is CASGEAGTGGNEKLFF. In nucleotides, the CDR3 is TGTGCCAGCGGAGAGGCAGGGACAGGTGGAAATGAAAAACTGTTTTTT.